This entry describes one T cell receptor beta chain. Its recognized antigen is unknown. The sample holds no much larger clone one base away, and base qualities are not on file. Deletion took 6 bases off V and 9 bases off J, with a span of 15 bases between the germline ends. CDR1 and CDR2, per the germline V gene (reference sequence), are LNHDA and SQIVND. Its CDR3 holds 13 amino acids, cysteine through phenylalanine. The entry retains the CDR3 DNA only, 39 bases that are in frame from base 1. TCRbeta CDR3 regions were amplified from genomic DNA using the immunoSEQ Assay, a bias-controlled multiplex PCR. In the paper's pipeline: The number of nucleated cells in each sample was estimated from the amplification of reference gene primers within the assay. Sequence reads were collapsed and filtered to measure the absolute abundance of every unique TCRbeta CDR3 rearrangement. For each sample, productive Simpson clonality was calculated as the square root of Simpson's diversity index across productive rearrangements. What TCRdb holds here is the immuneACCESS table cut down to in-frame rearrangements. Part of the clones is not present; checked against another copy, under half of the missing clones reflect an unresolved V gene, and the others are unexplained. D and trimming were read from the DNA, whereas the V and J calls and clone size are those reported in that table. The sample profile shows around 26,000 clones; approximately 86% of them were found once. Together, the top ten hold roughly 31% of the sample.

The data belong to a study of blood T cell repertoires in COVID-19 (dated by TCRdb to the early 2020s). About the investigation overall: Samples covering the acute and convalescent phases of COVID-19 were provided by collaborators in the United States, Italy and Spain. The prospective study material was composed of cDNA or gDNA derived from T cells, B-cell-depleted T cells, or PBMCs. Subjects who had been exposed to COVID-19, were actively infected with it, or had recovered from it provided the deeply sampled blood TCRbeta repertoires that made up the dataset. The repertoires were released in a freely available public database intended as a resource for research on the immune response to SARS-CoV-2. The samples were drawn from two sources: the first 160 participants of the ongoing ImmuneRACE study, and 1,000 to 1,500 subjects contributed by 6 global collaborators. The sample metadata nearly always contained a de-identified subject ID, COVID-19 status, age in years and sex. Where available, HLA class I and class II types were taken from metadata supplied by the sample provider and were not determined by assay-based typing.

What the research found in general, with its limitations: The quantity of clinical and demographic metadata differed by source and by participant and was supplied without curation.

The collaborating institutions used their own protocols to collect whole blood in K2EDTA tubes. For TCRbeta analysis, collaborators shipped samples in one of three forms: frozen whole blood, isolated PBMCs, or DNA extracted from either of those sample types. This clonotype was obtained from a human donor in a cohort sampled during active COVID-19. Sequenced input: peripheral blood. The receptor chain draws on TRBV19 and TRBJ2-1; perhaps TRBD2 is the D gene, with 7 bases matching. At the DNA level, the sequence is TGTGCCAGTAGGTCCCAGGCGGGGGCTGAGCAGTTCTTC. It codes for CASRSQAGAEQFF.